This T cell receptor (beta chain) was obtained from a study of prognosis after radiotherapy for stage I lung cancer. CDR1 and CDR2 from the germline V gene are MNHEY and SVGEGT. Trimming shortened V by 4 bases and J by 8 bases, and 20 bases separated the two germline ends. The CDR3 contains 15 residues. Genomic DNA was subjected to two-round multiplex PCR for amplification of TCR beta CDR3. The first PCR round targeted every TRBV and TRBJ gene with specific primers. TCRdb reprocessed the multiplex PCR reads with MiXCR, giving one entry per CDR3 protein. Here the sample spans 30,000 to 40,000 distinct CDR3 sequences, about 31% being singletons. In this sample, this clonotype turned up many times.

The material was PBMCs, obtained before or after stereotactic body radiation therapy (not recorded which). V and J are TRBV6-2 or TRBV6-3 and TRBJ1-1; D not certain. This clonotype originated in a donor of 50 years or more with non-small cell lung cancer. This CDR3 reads CASSLRTTIPGEAFF. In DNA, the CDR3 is TGTGCCAGCAGTTTGCGGACCACGATACCGGGAGAAGCTTTCTTT.